This TCR beta chain was captured by sequencing in a study of control samples from healthy donors and cancer patients. The germline V gene encodes CDR1 LNHNV and CDR2 YYDKDF (reference sequence). Deletions cut 1 base from V and 7 bases from J, with 13 bases between. The CDR3 totals 15 residues. Produced via immunoSEQ multiplex PCR; TCRdb's table is partial and in-frame only. The sample has roughly 170,000 clones; 80% to 95% are singletons. This TCR came from a woman aged 60-75 years in good health. Sequences were obtained from blood. V and J are TRBV15 and TRBJ1-4, with TRBD1 as a possible D gene (5 bases). CDR3 sequence: CATSRVRGVGEKLFF. CDR3 in DNA: TGTGCCACCAGCAGAGTACGAGGGGTGGGTGAAAAACTGTTTTTT.